The rows below give T cell receptor beta chains drawn from one sample of a study of vaccination effects on CD4 cells after COVID-19. The data were produced by immunoSEQ multiplex PCR, yet TCRdb's version contains in-frame clones alone and is incomplete. The repertoire has tens of thousands of clones, about four fifths of them found once; the top ten carry less than 3%. The antigens of these receptors remain unknown. The sequences come from CD4+ T cells from PBMCs cultured with HCoV-NL63 spike peptides, collected before COVID-19 vaccination. Receptors originate from a human donor who received a COVID-19 vaccine. Each CDR3 is given with its conserved first and last residue. Each record gives: V gene, J gene, CDR3 length, clone size, CDR3 protein. The listing skips clone size in some rows; elsewhere it reads once, few, many or a size class.

>TRBV18|TRBJ2-6|17|NA
CASSPWTGESGANVLTF
>TRBV6-1|TRBJ1-2|14|NA
CASSESSVSGGYTF
>TRBV18|TRBJ1-1|15|NA
CASSPRGGSNTEAFF
>TRBV6-5|TRBJ1-1|14|NA
CASSYKGIGTEAFF
>TRBV6-2/TRBV6-3|TRBJ2-2|13|once
CASSYRGPGELFF
>TRBV5-1|TRBJ2-5|14|NA
CASSFQTGEETQYF
>TRBV19|TRBJ1-5|14|NA
CASSIQPINQPQHF
>TRBV12-5|TRBJ2-2|15|few
CASGLGHGNTGELFF
>TRBV18|TRBJ2-5|16|NA
CASSRQTGFTKETQYF
>TRBV7-9|TRBJ2-1|14|NA
CASYESSVFNEQFF
>TRBV29-1|TRBJ1-2|16|NA
CSVEGGKGTGGYGYTF
>TRBV18|TRBJ1-3|15|NA
CASSPQSHFGNTIYF
>TRBV28|TRBJ1-2|15|few
CASSLNQGLDYGYTF
>TRBV5-8|TRBJ1-1|15|NA
CASSLGRTRETEAFF
>TRBV27|TRBJ2-2|16|NA
CASSFSGGAYSGELFF
>TRBV20-1|TRBJ2-5|14|NA
CSASKLAGPLSQYF
>TRBV12-5|TRBJ1-2|16|NA
CASGLNSGRSPYGYTF
>TRBV24-1|TRBJ2-2|19|NA
CATSDAPGTGGVNTGELFF
>TRBV23-1|TRBJ2-1|16|few
CASSQSGEPRYNEQFF
>TRBV24-1|TRBJ2-5|14|NA
CATSTPGGRETQYF
>TRBV5-1|TRBJ2-3|14|few
CASSPGTGTDTQYF
>TRBV11-3|TRBJ2-3|18|once
CASSLGAGGPRSTDTQYF
>TRBV2|TRBJ1-2|13|NA
CASNMGRGYGYTF
>TRBV15|TRBJ2-5|15|once
CATSREGTGEETQYF
>TRBV6-5|TRBJ2-1|16|NA
CASSYSGGASYNEQFF
>TRBV5-1|TRBJ1-4|15|NA
CASSFGNLANEKLFF
>TRBV12-5|TRBJ1-4|14|NA
CASGRTGDFEKLFF
>TRBV21-1|TRBJ2-1|18|NA
CASGGLAGGLSSYNEQFF
>TRBV6-1|TRBJ1-5|15|NA
CASSESTASNQPQHF
>TRBV5-5|TRBJ2-1|15|few
CASSATGSSYNEQFF
>TRBV24-1|TRBJ1-5|15|NA
CATFSPDRGERPQHF
>TRBV4-1|TRBJ1-1|14|NA
CASSQDSPWAEAFF
>TRBV12-3/TRBV12-4|TRBJ1-4|12|few
CASSSTDEKLFF
>TRBV5-1|TRBJ2-2|15|NA
CASSLGAGDTGELFF
>TRBV5-8|TRBJ1-3|15|NA
CASSPEWTVRNTIYF
>TRBV18|TRBJ2-1|16|NA
CASSPPGRTKGNEQFF
>TRBV7-2|TRBJ1-1|15|NA
CASSLQGARNTEAFF
>TRBV6-6|TRBJ1-2|12|NA
CASRGQGKGYTF
>TRBV9|TRBJ2-1|15|few
CASSPFRRVDNEQFF
>TRBV2|TRBJ2-1|11|NA
CATRSYNEQFF
>TRBV3-1/TRBV3-2|TRBJ1-6|15|once
CASSGPGQINSPLHF
>TRBV14|TRBJ1-5|15|few
CASSSLRPNNQPQHF
>TRBV19|TRBJ1-3|13|few
CASRVLAGNTIYF
>TRBV3-1/TRBV3-2|TRBJ1-1|12|few
CASSLVNTEAFF
>TRBV7-8|TRBJ1-1|13|once
CASSSQGNTEAFF
>TRBV18|TRBJ1-5|12|NA
CASSPGGQPQHF
>TRBV5-4|TRBJ1-1|14|few
CASSRDRGATEAFF
>TRBV24-1|TRBJ1-1|15|NA
CATSDSRTGDTEAFF
>TRBV6-2/TRBV6-3|TRBJ1-2|18|NA
CASSSTLGTGTGYNGYTF
>TRBV4-1|TRBJ2-5|16|once
CASSPEGTGDVETQYF
>TRBV29-1|TRBJ1-4|13|NA
CSVGDLTNEKLFF
>TRBV3-1/TRBV3-2|TRBJ1-1|13|NA
CASGSGGGTEAFF
>TRBV5-4|TRBJ1-2|13|NA
CASSLVGGYGYTF
>TRBV9|TRBJ1-6|15|NA
CASTTDPGGNSPLHF
>TRBV25-1|TRBJ2-5|16|NA
CASSEFGRKDVETQYF
>TRBV25-1|TRBJ1-2|14|NA
CASSDPGGSDGYTF
>TRBV28|TRBJ2-1|15|few
CASKGGQGNYNEQFF
>TRBV19|TRBJ1-5|15|few
CASLARVESAQPQHF